Listed below are T cell receptor beta chains from one sample, sequenced in a study of blood T cell repertoires in COVID-19. Clones were read by immunoSEQ multiplex PCR, and TCRdb kept only the in-frame ones, dropping some. This table has approximately 150,000 clones, 70% to 90% appearing once. Material for sequencing was peripheral blood. These receptors were taken from a woman aged 55-69 years with acute or convalescent COVID-19. The CDR3 runs from the conserved cysteine through the conserved F or W. The order of the fields is V gene, clone size, D gene, J gene, CDR3 protein, CDR3 DNA. The D gene is left open where the match is weak. Expanded clones get a size class; other rows say once, few or many, or leave the size out.

v_call: TRBV14; clone_size: -; d_call: -; j_call: TRBJ1-6; cdr3_aa: CASSQVQGDSPLHF; cdr3_nt: TGTGCCAGCAGCCAAGTACAGGGCGATTCACCCCTCCACTTT
v_call: TRBV5-4; clone_size: -; d_call: TRBD1; j_call: TRBJ1-2; cdr3_aa: CASSPPSGQPLYGYTF; cdr3_nt: TGTGCCAGCAGCCCACCTTCGGGACAGCCCCTCTATGGCTACACCTTC
v_call: TRBV6-5; clone_size: -; d_call: -; j_call: TRBJ2-7; cdr3_aa: CASSYSAGSYEQYF; cdr3_nt: TGTGCCAGCAGTTACTCGGCAGGTTCCTACGAGCAGTACTTC
v_call: TRBV7-4; clone_size: -; d_call: -; j_call: TRBJ1-5; cdr3_aa: CASSLGSREGNQPQHF; cdr3_nt: TGTGCCAGCAGCTTAGGGAGCAGGGAGGGCAATCAGCCCCAGCATTTT
v_call: TRBV7-8; clone_size: -; d_call: -; j_call: TRBJ1-2; cdr3_aa: CASSQDGGYTF; cdr3_nt: TGTGCCAGCAGCCAAGACGGGGGCTACACCTTC
v_call: TRBV19; clone_size: -; d_call: -; j_call: TRBJ1-6; cdr3_aa: CASSSRSSYNSPLHF; cdr3_nt: TGTGCCAGTAGTTCCCGTAGCTCCTATAATTCACCCCTCCACTTT
v_call: TRBV29-1; clone_size: once; d_call: TRBD2; j_call: TRBJ2-7; cdr3_aa: CSVPGTSGAVEQYF; cdr3_nt: TGCAGCGTCCCCGGGACTAGCGGGGCAGTCGAGCAGTACTTC
v_call: TRBV7-2; clone_size: -; d_call: TRBD1; j_call: TRBJ2-1; cdr3_aa: CASSAPDRALYNEQFF; cdr3_nt: TGTGCCAGCAGCGCACCGGACAGGGCCCTCTACAATGAGCAGTTCTTC
v_call: TRBV28; clone_size: -; d_call: TRBD2; j_call: TRBJ2-5; cdr3_aa: CASSSTSLGQETQYF; cdr3_nt: TGTGCCAGCAGTTCGACTAGCTTGGGACAAGAGACCCAGTACTTC
v_call: TRBV27; clone_size: -; d_call: TRBD2; j_call: TRBJ2-1; cdr3_aa: CASSSLAGGPRSYNEQFF; cdr3_nt: TGTGCCAGCAGCTCACTAGCGGGGGGGCCTCGGTCCTACAATGAGCAGTTCTTC
v_call: TRBV21-1; clone_size: -; d_call: -; j_call: TRBJ1-1; cdr3_aa: CASRRQFANTEAFF; cdr3_nt: TGTGCCAGCAGAAGACAGTTCGCTAACACTGAAGCTTTCTTT
v_call: TRBV24-1; clone_size: -; d_call: TRBD1; j_call: TRBJ1-2; cdr3_aa: CATSENPGQPNYGYTF; cdr3_nt: TGTGCCACCAGTGAGAACCCGGGACAGCCTAACTATGGCTACACCTTC
v_call: TRBV7-9; clone_size: -; d_call: TRBD1; j_call: TRBJ1-2; cdr3_aa: CASSLDPGQGSSNYGYTF; cdr3_nt: TGTGCCAGCAGCTTAGACCCGGGACAGGGATCATCTAACTATGGCTACACCTTC
v_call: TRBV28; clone_size: -; d_call: -; j_call: TRBJ1-3; cdr3_aa: CASSSSSFSGNTIYF; cdr3_nt: -
v_call: TRBV25-1; clone_size: -; d_call: -; j_call: TRBJ1-2; cdr3_aa: CASSETVQGRINYGYTF; cdr3_nt: TGTGCCAGCAGTGAAACGGTACAGGGAAGGATTAACTATGGCTACACCTTC
v_call: TRBV28; clone_size: -; d_call: TRBD1; j_call: TRBJ2-5; cdr3_aa: CASSLFGTGASQYF; cdr3_nt: TGTGCCAGCAGTTTATTCGGGACAGGGGCGTCCCAGTACTTC
v_call: TRBV7-8; clone_size: -; d_call: TRBD1; j_call: TRBJ1-5; cdr3_aa: CASSLAGQGNSNQPQHF; cdr3_nt: TGTGCCAGCAGCTTAGCGGGACAGGGGAATTCAAATCAGCCCCAGCATTTT
v_call: TRBV5-8; clone_size: -; d_call: TRBD1; j_call: TRBJ1-6; cdr3_aa: CASSSGQGAFSPLHF; cdr3_nt: TGTGCCAGCAGCTCTGGACAGGGGGCATTTTCACCCCTCCACTTT
v_call: TRBV12-3/TRBV12-4; clone_size: -; d_call: TRBD2; j_call: TRBJ2-7; cdr3_aa: CASTSGGYYEQYF; cdr3_nt: TGTGCCAGCACTAGCGGGGGGTACTACGAGCAGTACTTC
v_call: TRBV19; clone_size: -; d_call: TRBD1; j_call: TRBJ1-1; cdr3_aa: CASRTGVNTEAFF; cdr3_nt: TGTGCCAGTCGGACAGGAGTGAACACTGAAGCTTTCTTT
v_call: TRBV7-2; clone_size: -; d_call: TRBD1; j_call: TRBJ2-1; cdr3_aa: CASSRDRADEQFF; cdr3_nt: TGTGCCAGCAGCCGGGACAGGGCGGATGAGCAGTTCTTC
v_call: TRBV18; clone_size: once; d_call: TRBD1; j_call: TRBJ2-5; cdr3_aa: CASSPPDRGQYF; cdr3_nt: TGTGCCAGCTCACCACCCGACAGGGGGCAGTACTTC
v_call: TRBV7-6; clone_size: -; d_call: TRBD1; j_call: TRBJ1-4; cdr3_aa: CASSFWGQGIEKLFF; cdr3_nt: TGTGCCAGCAGCTTTTGGGGACAGGGGATTGAAAAACTGTTTTTT
v_call: TRBV5-6; clone_size: -; d_call: -; j_call: TRBJ1-5; cdr3_aa: CASSLGQRNQPQHF; cdr3_nt: TGTGCCAGCAGCTTGGGACAGCGCAATCAGCCCCAGCATTTT
v_call: TRBV5-1; clone_size: once; d_call: TRBD1; j_call: TRBJ1-1; cdr3_aa: CASGTGGGVGNTEAFF; cdr3_nt: TGCGCCAGCGGAACAGGAGGGGGCGTGGGGAACACTGAAGCTTTCTTT
v_call: TRBV6-2/TRBV6-3; clone_size: -; d_call: TRBD2; j_call: TRBJ2-1; cdr3_aa: CASSSGTSGGSEQFF; cdr3_nt: TGTGCCAGCAGCTCCGGGACTAGCGGGGGGTCTGAGCAGTTCTTC
v_call: TRBV20-1; clone_size: -; d_call: TRBD1; j_call: TRBJ2-7; cdr3_aa: CSASLGQGLSYEQYF; cdr3_nt: TGCAGTGCTAGTTTAGGACAGGGCTTATCCTACGAGCAGTACTTC
v_call: TRBV6-2/TRBV6-3; clone_size: -; d_call: TRBD1; j_call: TRBJ1-1; cdr3_aa: CASSHFITGGLKYTEAFF; cdr3_nt: TGTGCCAGCAGCCACTTTATTACAGGGGGCCTTAAGTACACTGAAGCTTTCTTT
v_call: TRBV6-1; clone_size: -; d_call: -; j_call: TRBJ1-5; cdr3_aa: CASSEAGTGGRQPQHF; cdr3_nt: TGTGCCAGCAGTGAAGCGGGGACGGGAGGTCGACAGCCCCAGCATTTT
v_call: TRBV19; clone_size: -; d_call: -; j_call: TRBJ1-1; cdr3_aa: CASRNRVEDTEAFF; cdr3_nt: TGTGCCAGTAGGAACAGGGTAGAGGACACTGAAGCTTTCTTT
v_call: TRBV7-2; clone_size: -; d_call: TRBD1; j_call: TRBJ1-4; cdr3_aa: CASSLGGTGGREKLFF; cdr3_nt: TGTGCCAGCAGCTTAGGGGGGACAGGCGGACGGGAAAAACTGTTTTTT